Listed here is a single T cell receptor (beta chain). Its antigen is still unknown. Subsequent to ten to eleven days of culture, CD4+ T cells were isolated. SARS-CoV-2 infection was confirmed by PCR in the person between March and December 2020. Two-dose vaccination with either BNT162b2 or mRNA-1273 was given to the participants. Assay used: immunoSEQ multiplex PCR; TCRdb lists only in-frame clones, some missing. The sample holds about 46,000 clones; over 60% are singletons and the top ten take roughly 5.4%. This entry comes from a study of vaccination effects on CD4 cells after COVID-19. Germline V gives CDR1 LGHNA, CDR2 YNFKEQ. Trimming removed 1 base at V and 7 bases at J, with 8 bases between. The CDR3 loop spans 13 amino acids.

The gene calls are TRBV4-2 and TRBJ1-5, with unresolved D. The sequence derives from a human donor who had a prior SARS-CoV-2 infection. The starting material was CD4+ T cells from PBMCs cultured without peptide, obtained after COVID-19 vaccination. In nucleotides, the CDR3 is TGTGCCAGCAGCCAAGTTCCCCCGCAGCCCCAGCATTTT. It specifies CASSQVPPQPQHF.